Detailed here is one T cell receptor beta chain. CDR1 and CDR2 (germline): SGHTA, FQGNSA. V trimming: 8 bases; J trimming: 6 bases; junction bases outside the gene matches: 13. The CDR3 has 16 residues. The data are from a study of Ad26.COV2.S vaccination and SARS-CoV-2 variants. Sequencing used immunoSEQ multiplex PCR; TCRdb keeps in-frame clones, though not all of them. The sample contains 85,000 to 95,000 clones, approximately 77% of which appear only once. The sequence came from a human donor who had recovered from COVID-19. The sample here was peripheral blood, taken after recovery from COVID-19. The gene calls are TRBV7-2 and TRBJ2-1; 10 bases match TRBD2. The CDR3 nucleotides read TGTGCCAGCCGAAGGGGAGGGACTAGCGTGCCCAATGAGCAGTTCTTC. Protein: CASRRGGTSVPNEQFF. Using reference TRBV7-2 and TRBJ2-1 for the parts outside the CDR3, the full variable domain is GAGVSQSPSNKVTEKGKDVELRCDPISGHTALYWYRQSLGQGLEFLIYFQGNSAPDKSGLPSDRFSAERTGGSVSTLTIQRTQQEDSAVYLCASRRGGTSVPNEQFFGPGTRLTVL.